This T cell receptor beta chain was sequenced in a study of cytomegalovirus exposure and HLA in healthy donors. General study points: Clusters of TCRs from the first cohort tended to co-occur in the 120 or so validation repertoires (as a later analysis found).

Assay: immunoSEQ multiplex PCR; the TCRdb copy retains only in-frame clones and omits some. Of about 270,000 clones listed, just over 85% are singletons. Turning to this clone: Its cognate antigen is unknown.

The germline V gene has CDR1 GTSNPN and CDR2 SVGIG (reference sequence). The CDR3 runs 12 residues. V lost 0 bases and J 3 bases, leaving 4 bases between the germline ends. The sequence came from a woman between 18 and 30 years old in good health and CMV-seronegative. The genes are TRBV30 and TRBJ2-3; D unclear. The source material was PBMCs. The CDR3 is CAWSVHTDTQYF. The CDR3 region has the DNA TGTGCCTGGAGTGTACATACAGATACGCAGTATTTT.